This T cell receptor beta chain stems from a study of blood T cell repertoires in COVID-19 (dated by TCRdb to about 2020). Concerning the study at large: The collaborator samples originated in the United States, Italy and Spain and spanned the acute and convalescent phases of COVID-19. The repertoires were released in a freely available public database meant as a resource for research on the immune response to SARS-CoV-2. Nearly every sample came with metadata listing a de-identified subject ID, COVID-19 status, age in years and sex. Deeply sampled blood TCRbeta repertoires from subjects exposed to, actively infected with, or recovered from COVID-19 were included in the dataset. Samples were obtained from the ongoing ImmuneRACE study (first 160 participants) and from 1,254 subjects provided by 6 global collaborators. The material from the prospective study consisted of cDNA or gDNA derived from T cells, B-cell-depleted T cells, or PBMCs. HLA class I and class II types, where available, came from metadata supplied by the sample provider rather than from assay-based typing. Here is what the overall study found, with its caveats: Clinical and demographic metadata were provided uncurated, with the amount varying by source and participant.

The immunoSEQ Assay, a bias-controlled multiplex PCR, was used to amplify TCRbeta CDR3 regions from genomic DNA. Turning to the authors' computational methods: The number of nucleated cells in each sample was estimated by amplification of reference gene primers within the assay. To quantify the absolute abundance of each unique TCRbeta CDR3 rearrangement, sequence reads were collapsed and filtered. For each sample, productive Simpson clonality was calculated as the square root of Simpson's diversity index across productive rearrangements. What TCRdb holds here is the immuneACCESS table cut down to in-frame rearrangements. Part of the clones is not present; checked against another copy, under half of the missing clones reflect an unresolved V gene, and the others are unexplained. V and J calls and clone size follow that table, whereas D and trimming were derived from the DNA. This sample lists about 51,000 clones; about 88% were detected once. Jointly, the top ten make up 1.3% of the sample.

Collaborating institutions collected whole blood in K2EDTA tubes following their own protocols. For TCRbeta analysis, collaborators shipped samples as frozen whole blood, isolated PBMCs, or DNA extracted from either of those sample types. As for this clone: Its target antigen remains unknown. No base qualities exist here, and no much larger clone lies one base off it.

V and J are trimmed by 3 bases and 1 base, and the gene matches miss 7 bases of the junction. The CDR3, from cysteine to phenylalanine, totals 16 residues. Just the 48-base CDR3 DNA is kept, in frame starting at base 1. Via the germline V gene (reference sequence), CDR1 is MNHEY and CDR2 SMNVEV. This receptor was identified in a man in his 60s with acute or convalescent COVID-19. The specimen sequenced was peripheral blood. Rearrangement joined TRBV27 to TRBJ2-3; the central 7 bases match TRBD2. The encoded CDR3 is CASSLAGLPGTDTQYF. The DNA is TGTGCCAGCAGTTTGGCGGGACTACCGGGCACAGATACGCAGTATTTT.